This TCR beta chain came from a study of T-cell reconstitution after alpha-beta-depleted transplantation in children. Using unique molecular identifiers, the investigators prepared the TCRbeta library. TCRdb processed the PCR reads anew with MiXCR; each CDR3 protein has one entry. Found here are about 540,000 distinct CDR3 sequences, over 25% of them singletons; the top ten hold about 35%. Findings and limits, study-wide: Newly generated T cells supplied most T-cell counts and diversity one year post-transplant. Diversity of TCRbeta at day 60 was high in some patients, arising from surviving recipient T cells and thymic progenitors.

Looked up from germline, CDR1 is SEHNR and CDR2 is FQNEAQ (reference sequence). Deletions cut 1 base from V and 13 bases from J, with 11 bases between. The CDR3 is 12 residues long. This clonotype turned up a few times. What it binds is not known. This clonotype was sampled from a boy younger than two with Wiskott-Aldrich syndrome, due to receive a stem cell transplant. V gene TRBV7-9 combines with J gene TRBJ2-1; D is unclear. The sequencing here drew on PBMCs, taken before TCRalphabeta/CD19-depleted stem cell transplant. For the CDR3, the DNA is TGTGCCAGCAGCTTAGGGAGCGCGAGACAGTTCTTC. Its protein product is CASSLGSARQFF.